The present entry profiles one T cell receptor (beta chain) with its context. Its binding antigen is unknown. No clone much larger than this one lies a single base away; base qualities are absent. Trimming accounts for 5 bases at V and 9 bases at J, while the number of junction bases matched to no gene is 2. The CDR3 runs 12 residues from the cysteine to the phenylalanine. CDR3 DNA only is kept here, 36 bases in frame from base 1. The germline V gene (reference sequence) gives CDR1 as LNHDA and CDR2 as SQIVND. This entry is derived from a study of technical replicates of blood from a few donors (dated by TCRdb to the late 2010s). Library method: the immunoSEQ multiplex PCR assay. TCRdb limited this immuneACCESS table to in-frame rearrangements with V and J called. A share of clones is missing; checked studies link under half to unresolved V genes, and the rest is unexplained. The sample includes tens of thousands of clones, with about 88% observed a single time. In total, the top ten clones hold approximately 0.41% of the sample.

The receptor's source is a human donor in good health. The specimen was T cells isolated from PBMCs. The sequence is built from TRBV19 and TRBJ2-1, and 9 junction bases match TRBD2. The sequenced DNA is TGTGCCAGTAGTGAAGCGGGAGGTGAGCAGTTCTTC. Translated, this gives CASSEAGGEQFF.